These 5 T cell receptor beta chains originate from one sample sequenced in a study of T cell responses to AZD1222 COVID-19 vaccine. Repertoires were generated with immunoSEQ multiplex PCR, while TCRdb's copy carries only in-frame clones and drops some. The table has 110,000 or so clones, approximately 85% seen once. The sequenced sample was peripheral blood, obtained on day 0 of AZD1222 vaccination. These receptors came from an adult in good health.

J is TRBJ1-2 and V is TRBV2; a possible D gene is TRBD1 (5 bases). The V and J ends lost 2 bases and 4 bases respectively, with 14 bases between them. CDR3 length: 15 amino acids. CDR1 and CDR2 (germline): SNHLY, FYNNEI. CDR3 in DNA: TGTGCCAGCAGTGAATCCTATGAGGGGACCTATGGCTACACCTTC. As protein: CASSESYEGTYGYTF.

The V and J genes are TRBV24-1 and TRBJ2-3, with 9 bases fitting TRBD2. V shed 6 bases and J 10 bases; nucleotides not matched to a gene: 7. The CDR3 length is 13 residues. CDR1 KGHDR and CDR2 SFDVKD come from the germline V gene. CDR3 sequence (DNA): TGTGCCACCAGTTGGCGGGAGGGCCGTGCGCAGTATTTT. The encoded protein is CATSWREGRAQYF.

J is TRBJ1-5 and V is TRBV30; possibly TRBD1 for D (5 bases). CDR3 length: 14 amino acids. V dropped 4 bases and J dropped 9 bases, with 19 bases sitting between them. From germline, CDR1 is GTSNPN and CDR2 SVGIG (reference sequence). CDR3 loop: CAWTSGYGERPQHF. The CDR3 DNA reads TGTGCCTGGACCTCAGGGTATGGGGAACGGCCCCAGCATTTT.

V is TRBV30 and J is TRBJ1-6; TRBD1 agrees at 9 bases. The germline V gene has CDR1 GTSNPN and CDR2 SVGIG (reference sequence). The CDR3 extends over 17 amino acids. The J segment lost 7 bases and the V segment lost 3 bases, leaving 13 bases of the junction unmatched. The CDR3 loop reads CAWRRDIGQGLNSPLHF. CDR3 DNA sequence: TGTGCCTGGAGGCGAGATATTGGACAGGGGTTGAATTCACCCCTCCACTTT.

This chain connects TRBV24-1 to TRBJ2-2; D not certain. Trimming took 2 bases from V and 4 from J, leaving 19 bases between them. This CDR3 comprises 18 residues. The germline V gene encodes CDR1 KGHDR and CDR2 SFDVKD. The CDR3 loop reads CATSDSALSYKATGELFF. The DNA for the CDR3 is TGTGCCACCAGTGATTCAGCACTCTCCTACAAGGCCACCGGGGAGCTGTTTTTT.